These 11 T cell receptor gamma chains were sequenced from one sample in a study of Vδ1+ human thymocytes. Study results and caveats: Highly polyclonal TRG and TRD repertoires with Gaussian CDR3 length distributions appeared in thymus.

Sequences come from RNA converted to cDNA by reverse transcription. Pooled V-gene forward primers with one constant-region reverse primer generated the CDR3 amplicons by multiplex PCR. TCRdb used CATT to re-call clones from the multiplex PCR reads. The sample has about 36,000 gamma-chain clones; just over 20% are singletons. The antigens these receptors bind are not known. The sequenced material came from Vdelta1+ gamma-delta thymocytes from the thymus. Subset: FACS-sorted CD3+ TCRalphabeta- TCRVdelta1+ TCRVdelta2- thymocytes. The receptors originated from a girl under two years old who had congenital heart surgery.

This clone was picked up a small number of times. V is TRGV2 and J is TRGJ1 or TRGJ2. This CDR3 comprises 14 residues. Germline V CDR1 and CDR2: EGSNGY, YDSYNSKV. V lost 1 base and J lost 3; bases outside the gene matches: 6. The DNA for the CDR3 is TGTGCCACCTGGGACGGTACCTTTTATTATAAGAAACTCTTT. This translates into CATWDGTFYYKKLF.

This clone was seen only a few times. The genes are TRGV8 and TRGJ1 or TRGJ2. The CDR3 runs to 16 residues. J was trimmed by 1 base and V by 5 bases; bases with no gene match: 14. CDR1 and CDR2 (germline): VENAVY, YDSYNSRV. The CDR3 protein is CATWVAKSRNYYKKLF. The CDR3 nucleotides read TGTGCCACCTGGGTTGCGAAATCCCGAAATTATTATAAGAAACTCTTT.

The V and J genes are TRGV3 and TRGJ1 or TRGJ2. There are 10 residues in the CDR3. V shed 4 bases, J shed 11 bases, and the junction held 5 bases outside the gene matches. CDR1 is VTNTFY and CDR2 is YDVSTARD in the germline V gene (reference sequence). For the CDR3, the DNA is TGTGCCACCTGGGAAGTGGAGAAACTCTTT. Translation: CATWEVEKLF.

This chain links TRGV3 with TRGJ1 or TRGJ2. CDR1 is VTNTFY and CDR2 is YDVSTARD in the germline V gene (reference sequence). The CDR3 loop spans 14 amino acids. Trimming at V came to 0 bases and at J to 9 bases, leaving 11 bases not matched to a gene. CDR3 sequence (DNA): TGTGCCACCTGGGACAGGCAGTTATTGGGTAAGAAACTCTTT. Its protein product is CATWDRQLLGKKLF.

Comment on this clone: Since a much larger clone is just one base distant, this may be a read error. Other nucleotide sequences from this sample produce the same CDR3. The chain couples TRGV5 to TRGJ1 or TRGJ2. Germline CDR1 VINAFY, CDR2 YDVSNSKD. Trimming at V came to 0 bases and at J to 6 bases, leaving 5 bases not matched to a gene. The CDR3 totals 13 residues. The CDR3, as DNA: TGTGCCACCTGGGACAGGCCTTCTTATAAGAAACTCTTT. Residues: CATWDRPSYKKLF.

Turning to this clone: A read error may explain this, as a much larger clone is one base away. Other nucleotide sequences in the sample specify the same CDR3. The chain couples TRGV9 to TRGJ1 or TRGJ2. CDR1 GITISATS and CDR2 ISYDGTV come from the germline V gene (reference sequence). The trim removed 0 bases at V and 8 bases at J, leaving 4 bases unmatched. This CDR3 contains 12 residues. The chain's CDR3 is CALWEVDDKKLF. The CDR3 coding sequence is TGTGCCTTGTGGGAGGTGGATGATAAGAAACTCTTT.

This chain joins TRGV5 and TRGJ1 or TRGJ2. V trimming: 4 bases; J trimming: 5 bases; junction bases outside the gene matches: 11. This CDR3 contains 14 residues. Germline CDR1 VINAFY, CDR2 YDVSNSKD. CDR3 bases: TGTGCCACCTGGGATGGGCGCTTGGATTATAAGAAACTCTTT. Translated: CATWDGRLDYKKLF.

The chain recombines TRGV3 with TRGJ1 or TRGJ2. This CDR3 is built from 16 residues. Germline values: CDR1 VTNTFY, CDR2 YDVSTARD (reference sequence). The V and J ends lost 4 bases and 4 bases, in that order; junction bases with no gene match: 16. The CDR3 DNA follows: TGTGCCACCTGGGAAGATGGGGTTGCCGGATATTATAAGAAACTCTTT. It translates to CATWEDGVAGYYKKLF.

This rearrangement joins TRGV9 to TRGJ1 or TRGJ2. The CDR3 is made up of 14 amino acids. CDR1 GITISATS and CDR2 ISYDGTV come from the germline V gene (reference sequence). With V trimmed by 0 bases and J by 5 bases, 7 bases remained unmatched. Written as DNA, the CDR3 is TGTGCCTTGTGGGAGGTGCACCCGGATTATAAGAAACTCTTT. This encodes CALWEVHPDYKKLF.

The J gene is TRGJ1 or TRGJ2, the V gene TRGV5. The V segment lost 2 bases and the J segment 11 bases; nucleotides outside the gene matches: 6. Germline V gene data show CDR1 as VINAFY and CDR2 as YDVSNSKD. The CDR3 consists of 11 residues. CDR3 in DNA: TGTGCCACCTGGGACATTCATCAGAAACTCTTT. Encoded protein: CATWDIHQKLF.

This clone was seen a handful of times. The V and J genes are TRGV2 and TRGJ1 or TRGJ2. V lost 1 base to trimming and J lost 10 bases; unmatched junction nucleotides: 10. CDR3 length: 13 residues. The germline V gene has CDR1 EGSNGY and CDR2 YDSYNSKV. CDR3 protein: CATWDGESQKKLF. The CDR3 DNA reads TGTGCCACCTGGGACGGAGAAAGCCAAAAGAAACTCTTT.